Below, one T cell receptor (beta chain) is given with its context. This entry is derived from a study of shared clonotypes between healthy human individuals. Donors included only healthy HIV-negative adults lacking recent acute infections or vaccinations. The CD8 memory sample joined CD45RO+ cells and CCR7-negative CD45RA+ cells. The authors ran the assay at deep level. Authors' data handling: ImmunoSEQ gave junction-only sequences without quality scores, so filtering differed. Assay used: immunoSEQ multiplex PCR; TCRdb lists only in-frame clones, some missing. That table is the source of V, J and clone size, and D and trimming were worked out from the DNA. The sample contains over 300,000 clones, around 87% of which appear only once. The CDR3 sequence is 17 residues long. V lost 5 bases to trimming and J lost 4 bases; unmatched junction nucleotides: 12. CDR1 and CDR2 (germline): MNHEY, SMNVEV (reference sequence).

The rearrangement uses TRBV27 and TRBJ2-7; 12 nucleotides line up with TRBD2. The sequenced sample consisted of memory CD8+ T cells sorted from blood. Noted subset: CD45RO+ cells pooled with CCR7-negative TemRA cells. The sequence derives from a man aged 18 to 30 in good health. This CDR3 reads CASSASVWTSGAYEQYF. In DNA, the CDR3 is TGTGCCAGCAGTGCCTCCGTTTGGACTAGCGGGGCTTACGAGCAGTACTTC.